Listed below are T cell receptor beta chains from one sample, sequenced in a study of blood T cell repertoires in COVID-19. The table came from immunoSEQ multiplex PCR; TCRdb's copy has only in-frame clones and leaves some out. This table holds over 350,000 clones, 88% found once. Sequenced: PBMCs or T cells enriched from blood (not recorded which). The receptors here all came from a woman in her thirties with acute COVID-19. Both conserved end residues are part of each CDR3. The order of the fields is D gene, clone size, V gene, J gene, CDR3 DNA, CDR3 protein. The D gene is left open where the match is weak. The listing skips clone size in some rows; elsewhere it reads once, few, many or a size class.

d_gene: TRBD1
abundance: NA
v_gene: TRBV5-1
j_gene: TRBJ2-3
CDR3nt: TGCGCCAGCAGCGTATCGACAGGGGCTACGCAGTATTTT
CDR3aa: CASSVSTGATQYF

d_gene: TRBD1
abundance: NA
v_gene: TRBV7-9
j_gene: TRBJ1-5
CDR3nt: TGTGCCAGCAGCTCGGGACAGGGAGGATATAGCAATCAGCCCCAGCATTTT
CDR3aa: CASSSGQGGYSNQPQHF

d_gene: NA
abundance: NA
v_gene: TRBV10-3
j_gene: TRBJ2-2
CDR3nt: TGTGCCATCAGTGACAGGGAGGACGGGGAGCTGTTTTTT
CDR3aa: CAISDREDGELFF

d_gene: TRBD1
abundance: once
v_gene: TRBV5-1
j_gene: TRBJ2-5
CDR3nt: TGCGCCAGCAGCTCGTACACAGGGGGCCGCAAAGAGACCCAGTACTTC
CDR3aa: CASSSYTGGRKETQYF

d_gene: NA
abundance: NA
v_gene: TRBV24-1
j_gene: TRBJ2-2
CDR3nt: TGTGCCACCAGTGATACCAACAGGGGAGGCGGGGAGCTGTTTTTT
CDR3aa: CATSDTNRGGGELFF

d_gene: TRBD2
abundance: NA
v_gene: TRBV7-9
j_gene: TRBJ2-5
CDR3nt: TGTGCCAGCAGCTTAGCGCTAGCGGGGGACCTCCAAGAGACCCAGTACTTC
CDR3aa: CASSLALAGDLQETQYF

d_gene: NA
abundance: NA
v_gene: TRBV5-4
j_gene: TRBJ2-6
CDR3nt: TGTGCCAGCAGGGGGGGCTCTGGGGCCAACGTCCTGACTTTC
CDR3aa: CASRGGSGANVLTF

d_gene: TRBD2
abundance: NA
v_gene: TRBV3-1/TRBV3-2
j_gene: TRBJ2-1
CDR3nt: TGTGCCAGCAGTCGGACTAGCGGGGGGTCGGAAGGGATCTTC
CDR3aa: CASSRTSGGSEGIF

d_gene: NA
abundance: NA
v_gene: TRBV2
j_gene: TRBJ1-4
CDR3nt: TGTGCCAGCAGTGGGTACAGTGCAACTAATGAAAAACTGTTTTTT
CDR3aa: CASSGYSATNEKLFF

d_gene: TRBD1
abundance: NA
v_gene: TRBV18
j_gene: TRBJ1-2
CDR3nt: TGTGCCAGCTCACCCAGGACAGGTGGCTACACCTTC
CDR3aa: CASSPRTGGYTF

d_gene: NA
abundance: once
v_gene: TRBV29-1
j_gene: TRBJ2-3
CDR3nt: TGCAGCGTTGAATTGGGACTGAGCACAGATACGCAGTATTTT
CDR3aa: CSVELGLSTDTQYF

d_gene: TRBD2
abundance: NA
v_gene: TRBV9
j_gene: TRBJ2-7
CDR3nt: TGTGCCAGCAGCGAACAGACTAGCCCCAGATCCGAGCAGTACTTC
CDR3aa: CASSEQTSPRSEQYF

d_gene: NA
abundance: NA
v_gene: TRBV7-9
j_gene: TRBJ1-3
CDR3nt: TGTGCCAGCAGCTTGGCAACAGGGTCTGGAAACACCATATATTTT
CDR3aa: CASSLATGSGNTIYF

d_gene: TRBD1
abundance: NA
v_gene: TRBV11-2
j_gene: TRBJ2-3
CDR3nt: TGTGCCAGCAGCTTAGTTTCCCGGGACAGGGGCACAGATACGCAGTATTTT
CDR3aa: CASSLVSRDRGTDTQYF

d_gene: TRBD1
abundance: NA
v_gene: TRBV14
j_gene: TRBJ2-2
CDR3nt: TGTGCCAGCAGCCAAGATTCCAACAGGGGGAAGGCCGGGGAGCTGTTTTTT
CDR3aa: CASSQDSNRGKAGELFF

d_gene: TRBD2
abundance: NA
v_gene: TRBV6-2/TRBV6-3
j_gene: TRBJ2-5
CDR3nt: TGTGCCAGCAGTCTAGCGGGGGGACCAGAGACCCAGTACTTC
CDR3aa: CASSLAGGPETQYF

d_gene: TRBD1
abundance: NA
v_gene: TRBV3-1/TRBV3-2
j_gene: TRBJ1-1
CDR3nt: TGTGCCAGCAGCCTTCACGGGGCAGGGGGTCTCACTGAAGCTTTCTTT
CDR3aa: CASSLHGAGGLTEAFF

d_gene: TRBD1
abundance: NA
v_gene: TRBV2
j_gene: TRBJ1-1
CDR3nt: TGTGCCAGCAGTGGGGACAGTAACACTGAAGCTTTCTTT
CDR3aa: CASSGDSNTEAFF

d_gene: TRBD2
abundance: NA
v_gene: TRBV7-3
j_gene: TRBJ2-2
CDR3nt: TGTGCCAGCAGCTTAAATTCGGGACTAGCGGCGGCCGGGGAGCTGTTTTTT
CDR3aa: CASSLNSGLAAAGELFF

d_gene: NA
abundance: NA
v_gene: TRBV15
j_gene: TRBJ1-4
CDR3nt: TGTGCCACCAGCATCCCGGGGGAAAGTGAAAAACTGTTTTTT
CDR3aa: CATSIPGESEKLFF

d_gene: TRBD1
abundance: NA
v_gene: TRBV5-1
j_gene: TRBJ1-3
CDR3nt: TGCGCCAGCAGCCCACAGGGGACCTATGGAAACACCATATATTTT
CDR3aa: CASSPQGTYGNTIYF

d_gene: NA
abundance: NA
v_gene: TRBV7-9
j_gene: TRBJ2-5
CDR3nt: TGTGCCAGCAGCGCCCGAGGGGGACAAATCCAAGAGACCCAGTACTTC
CDR3aa: CASSARGGQIQETQYF

d_gene: NA
abundance: NA
v_gene: TRBV27
j_gene: TRBJ2-7
CDR3nt: TGTGCCAGCAAGAAGGAGATAGGGGTCTCCTACGAGCAGTACTTC
CDR3aa: CASKKEIGVSYEQYF

d_gene: NA
abundance: NA
v_gene: TRBV20-1
j_gene: TRBJ2-7
CDR3nt: TGCAGTGCTAGTTCACTTACCTACGAGCAGTACTTC
CDR3aa: CSASSLTYEQYF

d_gene: NA
abundance: NA
v_gene: TRBV19
j_gene: TRBJ2-2
CDR3nt: TGTGCCAGTAGTATAGGCGGGGACACCGGGGAGCTGTTTTTT
CDR3aa: CASSIGGDTGELFF